This is a list of T cell receptor beta chains from one sample in a study of blood T cells in healthy people across ages. TCRdb processed the 5' RACE reads anew with MiXCR; each CDR3 protein has one entry. The table shows some 1,800,000 distinct CDR3 sequences, with 35% to 50% occurring only once. The sample consisted of blood. The receptors here all came from a human donor in good health. Each CDR3 is given with its conserved first and last residue. The D gene is left open where the match is weak. Size is stated for part of the rows, as once, few or many counts, or as a class when the clone is expanded.

clone size	D gene	V gene	J gene	CDR3 DNA	CDR3 protein
NA	NA	TRBV30	TRBJ1-1	TGTGCCTGGATCACCGGGGCTCGACGAGCTTTCTTT	CAWITGARRAFF
NA	TRBD1	TRBV15	TRBJ2-7	TGTGCCACCAGCTCGCGGACAGGTTTCACCTACGAGCAGTACTTC	CATSSRTGFTYEQYF
few	TRBD1	TRBV7-6	TRBJ1-5	TGTGCCAGCAGCTCGGGACAGGGAGTGGCTCAGCCCCAGCATTTT	CASSSGQGVAQPQHF
once	NA	TRBV12-3/TRBV12-4	TRBJ2-2	TGTGCCAGCACCCGGGGGCTTAGCACCGGGGAGCTGTTTTTT	CASTRGLSTGELFF
few	TRBD2	TRBV27	TRBJ2-7	TGTGCCAGCAGGGGACTAAGCTCCTACGAGCAGTACTTC	CASRGLSSYEQYF
NA	NA	TRBV28	TRBJ2-3	TGTGCCAGCAGCCACACGCAGGGGTCAGATACGCAGTATTTT	CASSHTQGSDTQYF
few	NA	TRBV29-1	TRBJ2-5	TGCAGCGTTGATAGGTCAGTCCAAGAGACCCAGTACTTC	CSVDRSVQETQYF
few	NA	TRBV28	TRBJ1-4	TGTGCCAGCAGTTTACAGGGTTTATCTGAAAAACTGTTTTTT	CASSLQGLSEKLFF
NA	NA	TRBV2	TRBJ2-4	TGTGCCAGCAGTGTGGGGGGGCCGGGAAACATTCAGTACTTC	CASSVGGPGNIQYF
NA	NA	TRBV7-2	TRBJ1-4	TGTGCCAGCAGCTTATTCAGACAGCCGAATGAAAAACTGTTTTTT	CASSLFRQPNEKLFF
NA	NA	TRBV29-1	TRBJ2-7	TGCAGCGCTGAAATTTTAGGGTACGAGCAGTACTTC	CSAEILGYEQYF
NA	NA	TRBV12-5	TRBJ1-1	TGTGCTAGTGGTTTGGAAATAAACACTGAAGCTTTCTTT	CASGLEINTEAFF
NA	NA	TRBV29-1	TRBJ1-1	TGCAGCGTTGGGCCCCTCTCATATCGGGCTTTCTTT	CSVGPLSYRAFF
NA	NA	TRBV4-3	TRBJ2-3	TGCGCCAGCAGCCCAGTGGGGGGCCGGGGTTCTCAGTATTTT	CASSPVGGRGSQYF
NA	NA	TRBV10-2	TRBJ1-2	TGCGCCAGCAGCTCCGGGGGCCCAGCCGGTGGCTACACCTTC	CASSSGGPAGGYTF
NA	TRBD2	TRBV27	TRBJ2-7	TGTGCCAGCAGTTTTCTGGCTAGCGGGGCCGACGAGCAGTACTTC	CASSFLASGADEQYF
NA	TRBD1	TRBV4-1	TRBJ1-2	TGCGCCAGCAGCCAAATAGGACAGGGGGGTGCTAACTATGGCTACACCTTC	CASSQIGQGGANYGYTF
NA	TRBD1	TRBV19	TRBJ1-2	TGTGCCAGTAGTATGAGACAGGGGAAGCGTGGCTACACCTTC	CASSMRQGKRGYTF
NA	NA	TRBV2	TRBJ2-5	TGTGCCAGCAGTGTGGGCATAATCGGGGAGACCCAGTACTTC	CASSVGIIGETQYF
NA	NA	TRBV5-1	TRBJ1-1	TGCGCCAGCAGCTTGTTTAGGGCGGCGAACACTGAAGCTTTCTTT	CASSLFRAANTEAFF
few	NA	TRBV20-1	TRBJ2-7	TGCAGTGCTAGAGATTATACAGGGATCCACGAGCAGTACTTC	CSARDYTGIHEQYF
NA	NA	TRBV20-1	TRBJ2-7	TGCAGTGCTAGAGAGGTCTTCTACGAGCAGTACTTC	CSAREVFYEQYF
few	NA	TRBV19	TRBJ2-7	TGTGCCAGTAGTATAGGGCCGGGGTTCGAGCAGTACTTC	CASSIGPGFEQYF
NA	NA	TRBV6-1	TRBJ1-6	TGTGCCAGCAGTGAAATGGGTCCGAATTCACCCCTCCACTTT	CASSEMGPNSPLHF
NA	NA	TRBV19	TRBJ2-1	TGTGCCAGTAGTATACAGAGATACAATGAGCAGTTCTTC	CASSIQRYNEQFF
NA	TRBD1	TRBV7-9	TRBJ2-3	TGTGCCAGCAGCGCCGGACAGGGCACTAGCACAGATACGCAGTATTTT	CASSAGQGTSTDTQYF
NA	NA	TRBV19	TRBJ2-7	TGTGCCAGTAGTATACATCGGGACTCGTTGTACGAGCAGTACTTC	CASSIHRDSLYEQYF
NA	NA	TRBV6-2/TRBV6-3	TRBJ1-1	TGTGCCAGCGGGGTTCGGCACACTGAAGCTTTCTTT	CASGVRHTEAFF